The rows below give T cell receptor beta chains drawn from one sample of a study of cytotoxic CD8 clonotypes in ibrutinib-treated CLL. The repertoire was sequenced with immunoSEQ multiplex PCR; TCRdb's copy has only in-frame clones and lacks some. The sample has about 85,000 clones; roughly 77% are singletons. The sample was PBMCs, taken after 12 months of ibrutinib treatment. Every receptor here comes from a human donor with chronic lymphocytic leukemia. CDR3s include the opening cysteine and the closing phenylalanine or tryptophan. D genes are given only for firm matches. The size field is filled for only some rows; it gives once, few, many or a size class.

abundance	j_gene	len	d_gene	v_gene	CDR3nt	CDR3aa
-	TRBJ2-5	13	TRBD1	TRBV7-3	TGTGCCAGCAGCCAGGGGGATCAAGAGACCCAGTACTTC	CASSQGDQETQYF
-	TRBJ2-1	15	-	TRBV7-3	TGTGCCAGCAGCTTACGCGACAGCTCCTACAATGAGCAGTTCTTC	CASSLRDSSYNEQFF
-	TRBJ2-1	13	-	TRBV5-4	TGTGCCAGCAGCTTGTCGCTGCTCGGTGAGCAGTTCTTC	CASSLSLLGEQFF
-	TRBJ1-2	12	TRBD1	TRBV15	TGTGCCACCAGGGCTCCAACAGGGGGCGCGGGCTTC	CATRAPTGGAGF
-	TRBJ2-3	16	-	TRBV2	TGTGCCAGCAGTGAACTGGGGGGCCCGGGCACAGATACGCAGTATTTT	CASSELGGPGTDTQYF
-	TRBJ2-5	13	-	TRBV2	TGTGCCAGCAGTGAGGGTAGACGAGAGACCCAGTACTTC	CASSEGRRETQYF
-	TRBJ2-1	16	-	TRBV6-6	TGTGCCAGCAGTTACCTGGACCCGGGCTCCTACAATGAGCAGTTCTTC	CASSYLDPGSYNEQFF
few	TRBJ1-6	16	TRBD1	TRBV7-9	TGTGCCAGCAGCCCCGGAGGGGCCAGGGGGAATTCACCCCTCCACTTT	CASSPGGARGNSPLHF
-	TRBJ1-1	15	-	TRBV6-5	TGTGCCAGCAGTTGGGGCCGGGTTGCCAACACTGAAGCTTTCTTT	CASSWGRVANTEAFF
-	TRBJ1-3	17	-	TRBV7-2	TGTGCCAGCAGCTTATTCCCGATGATCGGTTCTGGAAACACCATATATTTT	CASSLFPMIGSGNTIYF
-	TRBJ2-3	15	-	TRBV9	TGTGCCAGCAGCGTAAGAACGGGACTCACAGATACGCAGTATTTT	CASSVRTGLTDTQYF
once	TRBJ2-5	15	-	TRBV7-3	TGTGCCAGCAGCCCCCAAGGTGTCAGGGAAGAGACCCAGTACTTC	CASSPQGVREETQYF
many	TRBJ1-1	15	TRBD1	TRBV6-1	TGTGCCAGCAGTAGCCTGACAGGGGGGAACACTGAAGCTTTCTTT	CASSSLTGGNTEAFF
-	TRBJ1-4	15	-	TRBV18	TGTGCCAGCTCACCACAAGGGGAGGCTAATGAAAAACTGTTTTTT	CASSPQGEANEKLFF
-	TRBJ1-2	13	-	TRBV30	TGTGCCTGGAGCGGCGGGCCCAACTATGGCTACACCTTC	CAWSGGPNYGYTF
-	TRBJ1-1	13	-	TRBV6-5	TGTGCCAGCAGGCAGGGCACCTACACTGAAGCTTTCTTT	CASRQGTYTEAFF
once	TRBJ2-7	16	-	TRBV4-3	TGCGCCAGCAGCCAAGATTGGGGGCAGCCACGGGGCGAGCAGTACTTC	CASSQDWGQPRGEQYF
-	TRBJ2-4	14	-	TRBV27	TGTGCCAGCAGTTTAACGTGGCGGGACAGCATTCAGTACTTC	CASSLTWRDSIQYF
-	TRBJ1-4	15	-	TRBV7-2	TGTGCCAGCAGCCCGAGAGGGGAATTTAATGAAAAACTGTTTTTT	CASSPRGEFNEKLFF
-	TRBJ2-3	14	TRBD1	TRBV18	TGTGCCAGCTCACAGGGGGCTAGTGCAGATACGCAGTATTTT	CASSQGASADTQYF
once	TRBJ2-3	14	-	TRBV19	TGTGCCAGTAGTATTACGGCCCTCACAGATACGCAGTATTTT	CASSITALTDTQYF
-	TRBJ2-3	15	-	TRBV5-1	TGCGCCAGCAGCTTGGTCAGGGGGGGCACAGATACGCAGTATTTT	CASSLVRGGTDTQYF
-	TRBJ1-5	14	-	TRBV28	TGTGCCAGCAGTCCCCATGGACGAGATCAGCCCCAGCATTTT	CASSPHGRDQPQHF
-	TRBJ1-4	15	TRBD1	TRBV5-1	TGCGCCAGCAGCGGATCAGGGGGGGCTAATGAAAAACTGTTTTTT	CASSGSGGANEKLFF
-	TRBJ2-5	14	TRBD1	TRBV2	TGTGCCACCTCTCGGGGACAGGGTCAAGAGACCCAGTACTTC	CATSRGQGQETQYF
-	TRBJ2-1	14	-	TRBV28	TGTGCCAGCACCACGGACAACCCCTACAATGAGCAGTTCTTC	CASTTDNPYNEQFF
-	TRBJ2-2	16	-	TRBV2	TGTGCCAGCAGTGTATCAGGGACGGCGAACACCGGGGAGCTGTTTTTT	CASSVSGTANTGELFF
-	TRBJ1-2	13	-	TRBV6-1	TGTGCCAGCAGGCGGGGGGGCGACTATGGCTACACCTTC	CASRRGGDYGYTF
-	TRBJ2-5	14	-	TRBV7-9	TGTGCCAGCAGCCCAGGGCAGGGCGCGGAGACCCAGTACTTC	CASSPGQGAETQYF
few	TRBJ2-2	15	-	TRBV6-4	TGTGCCAGCAGTGACTCAGTTGACAACACCGGGGAGCTGTTTTTT	CASSDSVDNTGELFF
once	TRBJ2-7	15	-	TRBV7-2	TGTGCCAGCAGTCCCTCCCCAGACCCCTGGGGCGAGCAGTACTTC	CASSPSPDPWGEQYF
-	TRBJ2-5	18	TRBD2	TRBV5-1	TGCGCCAGCAGCCCAGGGACTAGCGGGAGGGTCGGCCAAGAGACCCAGTACTTC	CASSPGTSGRVGQETQYF
-	TRBJ1-2	12	-	TRBV9	TGTGCCAGCAGCGTAGACACCTATGGCTACACCTTC	CASSVDTYGYTF
-	TRBJ2-7	15	TRBD1	TRBV18	TGTGCCAGCTCACCCCACAGACAGGGTACCGGCGAGCAGTACTTC	CASSPHRQGTGEQYF
-	TRBJ1-5	15	-	TRBV9	TGTGCCAGCAGCGTATCGGGACTCGCAGGTCAGCCCCAGCATTTT	CASSVSGLAGQPQHF
-	TRBJ2-7	13	-	TRBV19	TGTGCCAGTAGCCCCGGACAGCGGTACGAGCAGTACTTC	CASSPGQRYEQYF
once	TRBJ1-2	14	-	TRBV6-5	TGTGCCAGCAGTTACTCGGGCCAGGGAATGGGCTACACCTTC	CASSYSGQGMGYTF
-	TRBJ2-7	14	-	TRBV5-6	TGTGCCAGCAGCTGGAGGGACGGAACCTACGAGCAGTACTTC	CASSWRDGTYEQYF
-	TRBJ2-6	18	TRBD1	TRBV5-6	TGTGCCAGCAGCTTGTTGGGACAGGGCCCCTCTGGGGCCAACGTCCTGACTTTC	CASSLLGQGPSGANVLTF
-	TRBJ2-2	15	-	TRBV7-9	TGTGCCAGCAGCGGACACCCGCCGAACACCGGGGAGCTGTTTTTT	CASSGHPPNTGELFF
-	TRBJ2-3	14	-	TRBV11-3	TGTGCCAGCAGCCCTCGGGACTCTTCCGATACGCAGTATTTT	CASSPRDSSDTQYF
medium-sized	TRBJ1-5	13	-	TRBV12-5	TGTGCTAGTGCCCCGGACAGTAATCAGCCCCAGCATTTT	CASAPDSNQPQHF